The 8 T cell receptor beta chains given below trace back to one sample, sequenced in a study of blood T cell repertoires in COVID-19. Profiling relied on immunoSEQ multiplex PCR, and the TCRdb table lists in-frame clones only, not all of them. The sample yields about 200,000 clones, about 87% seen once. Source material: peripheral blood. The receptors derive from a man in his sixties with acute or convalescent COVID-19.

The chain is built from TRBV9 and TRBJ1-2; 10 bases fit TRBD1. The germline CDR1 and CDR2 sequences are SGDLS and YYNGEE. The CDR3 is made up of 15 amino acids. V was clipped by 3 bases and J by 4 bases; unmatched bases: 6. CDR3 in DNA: TGTGCCAGCAGCGCTGGCGGGACAGGGGCCTATGGCTACACCTTC. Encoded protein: CASSAGGTGAYGYTF.

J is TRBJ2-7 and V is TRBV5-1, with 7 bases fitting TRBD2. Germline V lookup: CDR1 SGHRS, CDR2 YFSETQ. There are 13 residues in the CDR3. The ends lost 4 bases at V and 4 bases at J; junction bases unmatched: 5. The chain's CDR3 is CASSGSGVYEQYF. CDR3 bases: TGCGCCAGCAGCGGGAGCGGGGTTTACGAGCAGTACTTC.

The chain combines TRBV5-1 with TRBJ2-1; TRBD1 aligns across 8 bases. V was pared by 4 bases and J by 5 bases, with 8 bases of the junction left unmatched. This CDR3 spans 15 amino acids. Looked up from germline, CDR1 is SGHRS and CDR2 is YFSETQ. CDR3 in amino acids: CASSRGQGKNNEQFF. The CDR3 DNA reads TGCGCCAGCAGCAGAGGACAGGGAAAAAACAATGAGCAGTTCTTC.

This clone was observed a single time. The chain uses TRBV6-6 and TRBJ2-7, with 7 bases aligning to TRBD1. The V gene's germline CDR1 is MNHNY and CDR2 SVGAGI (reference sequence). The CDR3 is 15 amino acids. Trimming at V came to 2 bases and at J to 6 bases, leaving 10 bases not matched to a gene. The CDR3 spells CASSYRDSRVSEQYF. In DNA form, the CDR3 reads TGTGCCAGCAGTTACAGGGACAGCCGAGTTTCCGAGCAGTACTTC.

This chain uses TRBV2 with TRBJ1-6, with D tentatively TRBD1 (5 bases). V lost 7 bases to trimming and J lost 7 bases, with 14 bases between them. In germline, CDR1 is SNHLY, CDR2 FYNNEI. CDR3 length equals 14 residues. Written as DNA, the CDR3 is TGTGCCAGCAATAAAGACAGCGAAAATTCACCCCTCCACTTT. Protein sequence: CASNKDSENSPLHF.

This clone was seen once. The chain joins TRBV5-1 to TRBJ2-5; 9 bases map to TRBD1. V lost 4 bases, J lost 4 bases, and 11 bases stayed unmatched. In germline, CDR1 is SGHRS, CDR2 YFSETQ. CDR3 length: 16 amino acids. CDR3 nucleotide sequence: TGCGCCAGCAGCACCTCCGACAGGGGGGTGAGAGAGACCCAGTACTTC. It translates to CASSTSDRGVRETQYF.

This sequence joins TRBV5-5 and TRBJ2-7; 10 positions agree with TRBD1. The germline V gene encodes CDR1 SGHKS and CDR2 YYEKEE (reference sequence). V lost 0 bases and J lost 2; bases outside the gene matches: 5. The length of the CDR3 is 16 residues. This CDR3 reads CASSLATGTGAYEQYF. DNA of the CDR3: TGTGCCAGCAGCTTGGCAACAGGGACAGGGGCCTACGAGCAGTACTTC.

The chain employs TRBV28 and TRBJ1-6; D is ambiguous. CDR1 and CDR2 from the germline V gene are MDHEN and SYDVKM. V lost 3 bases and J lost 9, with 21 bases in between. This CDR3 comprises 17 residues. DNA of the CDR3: TGTGCCAGCAGTTTCCCGGAGCCCCCCCGGGAGCGTTCACCCCTCCACTTT. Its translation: CASSFPEPPRERSPLHF. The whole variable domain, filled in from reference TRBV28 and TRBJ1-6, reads DVKVTQSSRYLVKRTGEKVFLECVQDMDHENMFWYRQDPGLGLRLIYFSYDVKMKEKGDIPEGYSVSREKKERFSLILESASTNQTSMYLCASSFPEPPRERSPLHFGNGTRLTVT.